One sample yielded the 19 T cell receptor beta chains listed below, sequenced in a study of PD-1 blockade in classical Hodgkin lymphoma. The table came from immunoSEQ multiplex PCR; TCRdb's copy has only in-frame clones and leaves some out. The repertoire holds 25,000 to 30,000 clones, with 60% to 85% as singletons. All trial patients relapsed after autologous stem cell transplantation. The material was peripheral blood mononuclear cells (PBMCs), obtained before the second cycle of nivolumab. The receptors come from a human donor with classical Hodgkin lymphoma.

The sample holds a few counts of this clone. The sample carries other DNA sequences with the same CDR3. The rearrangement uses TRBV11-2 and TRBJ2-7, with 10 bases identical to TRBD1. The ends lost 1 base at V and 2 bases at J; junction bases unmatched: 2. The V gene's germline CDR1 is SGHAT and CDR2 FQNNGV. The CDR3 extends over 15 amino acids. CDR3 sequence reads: CASSLGTGGAYEQYF. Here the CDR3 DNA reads TGTGCCAGCAGCTTAGGGACAGGGGGTGCCTACGAGCAGTACTTC. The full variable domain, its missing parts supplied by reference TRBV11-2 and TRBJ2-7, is EAGVAQSPRYKIIEKRQSVAFWCNPISGHATLYWYQQILGQGPKLLIQFQNNGVVDDSQLPKDRFSAERLKGVDSTLKIQPAKLEDSAVYLCASSLGTGGAYEQYFGPGTRLTVT.

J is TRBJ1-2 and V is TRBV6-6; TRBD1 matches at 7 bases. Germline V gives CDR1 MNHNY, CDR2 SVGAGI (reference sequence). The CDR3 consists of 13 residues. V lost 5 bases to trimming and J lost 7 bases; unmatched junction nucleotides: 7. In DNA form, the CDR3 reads TGTGCCAGCAGTCAGAACAGGGGCGGTGGCTACACCTTC. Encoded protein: CASSQNRGGGYTF.

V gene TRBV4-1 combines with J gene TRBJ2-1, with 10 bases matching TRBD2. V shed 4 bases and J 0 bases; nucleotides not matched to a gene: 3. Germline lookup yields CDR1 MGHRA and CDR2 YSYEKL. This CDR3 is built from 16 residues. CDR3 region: CASSPLAGTSYNEQFF. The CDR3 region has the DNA TGCGCCAGCAGCCCACTAGCGGGAACCTCCTACAATGAGCAGTTCTTC.

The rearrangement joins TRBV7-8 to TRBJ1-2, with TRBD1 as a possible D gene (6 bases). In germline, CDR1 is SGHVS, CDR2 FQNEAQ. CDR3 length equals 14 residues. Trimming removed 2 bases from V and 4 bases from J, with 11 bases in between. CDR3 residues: CASSLIRGAYGYTF. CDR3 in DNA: TGTGCCAGCAGCTTAATCAGGGGCGCCTATGGCTACACCTTC.

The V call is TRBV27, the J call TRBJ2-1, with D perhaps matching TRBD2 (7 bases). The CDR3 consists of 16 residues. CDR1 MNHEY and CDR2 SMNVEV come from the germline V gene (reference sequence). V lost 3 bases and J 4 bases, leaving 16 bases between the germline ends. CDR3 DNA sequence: TGTGCCAGCAGTTTTAATGGGGGGGCTCTTTACAATGAGCAGTTCTTC. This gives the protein CASSFNGGALYNEQFF.

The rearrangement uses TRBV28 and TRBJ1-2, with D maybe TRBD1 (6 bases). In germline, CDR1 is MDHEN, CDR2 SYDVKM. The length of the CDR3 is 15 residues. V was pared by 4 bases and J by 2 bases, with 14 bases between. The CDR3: CASSSLGGVNYGYTF. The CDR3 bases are TGTGCCAGCAGTTCTCTGGGGGGCGTAAACTATGGCTACACCTTC.

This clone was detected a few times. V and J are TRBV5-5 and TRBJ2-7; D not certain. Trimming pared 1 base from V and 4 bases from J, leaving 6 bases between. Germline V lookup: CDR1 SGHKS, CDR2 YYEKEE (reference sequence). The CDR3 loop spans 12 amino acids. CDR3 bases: TGTGCCAGCAGCTTGAAGGGTTACGAGCAGTACTTC. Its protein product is CASSLKGYEQYF. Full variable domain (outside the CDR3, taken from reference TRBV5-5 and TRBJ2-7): DAGVTQSPTHLIKTRGQQVTLRCSPISGHKSVSWYQQVLGQGPQFIFQYYEKEERGRGNFPDRFSARQFPNYSSELNVNALLLGDSALYLCASSLKGYEQYFGPGTRLTVT.

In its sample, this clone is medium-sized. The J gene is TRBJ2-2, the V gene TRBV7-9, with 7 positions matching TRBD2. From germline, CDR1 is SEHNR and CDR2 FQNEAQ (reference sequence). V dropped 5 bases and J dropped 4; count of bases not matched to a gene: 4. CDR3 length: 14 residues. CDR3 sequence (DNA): TGTGCCAGCAGCCCGGGAGGCTTCACCGGGGAGCTGTTTTTT. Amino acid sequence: CASSPGGFTGELFF. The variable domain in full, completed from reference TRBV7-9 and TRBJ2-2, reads DTGVSQNPRHKITKRGQNVTFRCDPISEHNRLYWYRQTLGQGPEFLTYFQNEAQLEKSRLLSDRFSAERPKGSFSTLEIQRTEQGDSAMYLCASSPGGFTGELFFGEGSRLTVL.

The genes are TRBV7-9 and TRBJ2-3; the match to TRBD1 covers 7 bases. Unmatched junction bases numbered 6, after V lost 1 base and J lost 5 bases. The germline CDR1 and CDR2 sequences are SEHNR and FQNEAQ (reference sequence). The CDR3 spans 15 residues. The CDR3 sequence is CASSLEGAGGDTQYF. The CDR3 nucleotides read TGTGCCAGCAGCTTAGAGGGGGCAGGGGGAGATACGCAGTATTTT.

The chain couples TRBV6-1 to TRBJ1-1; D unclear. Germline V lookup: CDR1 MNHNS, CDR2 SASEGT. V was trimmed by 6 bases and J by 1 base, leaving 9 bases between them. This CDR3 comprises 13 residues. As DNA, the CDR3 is TGTGCCAGCAGAATACGGGGGAACACTGAAGCTTTCTTT. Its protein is CASRIRGNTEAFF.

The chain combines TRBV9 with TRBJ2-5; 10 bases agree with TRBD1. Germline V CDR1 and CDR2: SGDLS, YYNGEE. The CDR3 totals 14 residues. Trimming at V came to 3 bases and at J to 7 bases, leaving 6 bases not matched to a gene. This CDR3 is CASSDTTGGGTQYF. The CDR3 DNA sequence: TGTGCCAGCAGCGACACGACAGGGGGCGGGACCCAGTACTTC.

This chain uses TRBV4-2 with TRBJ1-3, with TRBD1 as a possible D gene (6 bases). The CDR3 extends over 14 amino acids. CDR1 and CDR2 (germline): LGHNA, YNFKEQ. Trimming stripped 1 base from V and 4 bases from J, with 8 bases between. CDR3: CASSQVGQGNTIYF. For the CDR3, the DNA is TGTGCCAGCAGCCAAGTAGGACAGGGAAACACCATATATTTT.

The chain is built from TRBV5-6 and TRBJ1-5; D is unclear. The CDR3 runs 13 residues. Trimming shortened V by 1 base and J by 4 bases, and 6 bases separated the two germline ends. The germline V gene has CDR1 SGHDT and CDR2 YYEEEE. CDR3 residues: CASSLTANQPQHF. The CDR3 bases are TGTGCCAGCAGCTTGACAGCAAATCAGCCCCAGCATTTT. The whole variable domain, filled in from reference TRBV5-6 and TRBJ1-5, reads DAGVTQSPTHLIKTRGQQVTLRCSPKSGHDTVSWYQQALGQGPQFIFQYYEEEERQRGNFPDRFSGHQFPNYSSELNVNALLLGDSALYLCASSLTANQPQHFGDGTRLSIL.

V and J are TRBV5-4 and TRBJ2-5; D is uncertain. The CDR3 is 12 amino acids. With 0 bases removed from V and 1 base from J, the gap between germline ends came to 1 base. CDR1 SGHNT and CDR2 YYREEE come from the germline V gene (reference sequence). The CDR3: CASSLAQETQYF. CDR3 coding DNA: TGTGCCAGCAGCTTGGCCCAAGAGACCCAGTACTTC.

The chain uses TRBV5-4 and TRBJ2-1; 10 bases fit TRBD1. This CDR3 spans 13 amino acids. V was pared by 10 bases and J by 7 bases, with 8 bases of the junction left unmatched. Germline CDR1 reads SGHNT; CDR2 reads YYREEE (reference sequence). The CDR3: CAWGDRGVNEQFF. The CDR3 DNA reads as TGTGCCTGGGGGGACAGGGGTGTGAATGAGCAGTTCTTC.

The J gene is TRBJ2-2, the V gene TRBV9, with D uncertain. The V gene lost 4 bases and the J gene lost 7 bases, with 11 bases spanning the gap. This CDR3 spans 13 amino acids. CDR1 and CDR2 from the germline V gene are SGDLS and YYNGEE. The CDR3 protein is CASSSPMDGELFF. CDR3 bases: TGTGCCAGCAGCTCACCGATGGACGGGGAGCTGTTTTTT.

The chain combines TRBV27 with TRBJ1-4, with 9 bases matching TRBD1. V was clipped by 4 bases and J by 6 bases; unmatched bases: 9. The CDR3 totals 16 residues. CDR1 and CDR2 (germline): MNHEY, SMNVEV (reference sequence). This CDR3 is CASSSLGQGFDEKLFF. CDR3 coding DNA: TGTGCCAGCAGTTCCCTCGGACAGGGGTTTGATGAAAAACTGTTTTTT.

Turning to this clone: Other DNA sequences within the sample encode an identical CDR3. The CDR3 sequence: CASSLGGGGAMQETQYF. CDR3 sequence (DNA): TGTGCCAGCAGCTTGGGGGGCGGGGGGGCGATGCAAGAGACCCAGTACTTC. V gene TRBV5-6 combines with J gene TRBJ2-5; 9 positions match TRBD2. Unmatched junction bases numbered 8, after V lost 0 bases and J lost 2 bases. The V gene's germline CDR1 is SGHDT and CDR2 YYEEEE. The CDR3 runs 17 residues.

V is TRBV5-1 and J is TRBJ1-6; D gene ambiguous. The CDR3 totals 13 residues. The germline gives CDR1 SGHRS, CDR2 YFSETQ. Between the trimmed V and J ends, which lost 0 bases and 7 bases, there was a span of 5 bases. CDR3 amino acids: CASSLDSNSPLHF. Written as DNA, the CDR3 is TGCGCCAGCAGCTTGGACAGCAATTCACCCCTCCACTTT.